This T cell receptor beta chain was identified in a study of T-cell reconstitution after alpha-beta-depleted transplantation in children. Preparation of the TCRbeta library involved a method that used unique molecular identifiers. TCRdb itself ran the PCR reads through MiXCR, one entry per CDR3 protein. The sample consists of some 490,000 distinct CDR3 sequences, roughly an eighth of them appearing once. The length of the CDR3 is 16 residues. The V segment lost 6 bases and the J segment 3 bases; nucleotides outside the gene matches: 11. The germline gives CDR1 DFQATT, CDR2 SNEGSKA (reference sequence).

The clonotype was recovered from a human donor who donated a stem cell graft to a child with combined immunodeficiency. This rearrangement joins TRBV20-1 to TRBJ2-7; TRBD2 matches at 13 bases. The sample consisted of PBMCs from the stem cell graft donor, taken from the stem cell graft. CDR3 region: CSATLAGGPEVYEQYF. The CDR3 DNA follows: TGCAGTGCCACACTAGCGGGGGGGCCGGAGGTCTACGAGCAGTACTTC.